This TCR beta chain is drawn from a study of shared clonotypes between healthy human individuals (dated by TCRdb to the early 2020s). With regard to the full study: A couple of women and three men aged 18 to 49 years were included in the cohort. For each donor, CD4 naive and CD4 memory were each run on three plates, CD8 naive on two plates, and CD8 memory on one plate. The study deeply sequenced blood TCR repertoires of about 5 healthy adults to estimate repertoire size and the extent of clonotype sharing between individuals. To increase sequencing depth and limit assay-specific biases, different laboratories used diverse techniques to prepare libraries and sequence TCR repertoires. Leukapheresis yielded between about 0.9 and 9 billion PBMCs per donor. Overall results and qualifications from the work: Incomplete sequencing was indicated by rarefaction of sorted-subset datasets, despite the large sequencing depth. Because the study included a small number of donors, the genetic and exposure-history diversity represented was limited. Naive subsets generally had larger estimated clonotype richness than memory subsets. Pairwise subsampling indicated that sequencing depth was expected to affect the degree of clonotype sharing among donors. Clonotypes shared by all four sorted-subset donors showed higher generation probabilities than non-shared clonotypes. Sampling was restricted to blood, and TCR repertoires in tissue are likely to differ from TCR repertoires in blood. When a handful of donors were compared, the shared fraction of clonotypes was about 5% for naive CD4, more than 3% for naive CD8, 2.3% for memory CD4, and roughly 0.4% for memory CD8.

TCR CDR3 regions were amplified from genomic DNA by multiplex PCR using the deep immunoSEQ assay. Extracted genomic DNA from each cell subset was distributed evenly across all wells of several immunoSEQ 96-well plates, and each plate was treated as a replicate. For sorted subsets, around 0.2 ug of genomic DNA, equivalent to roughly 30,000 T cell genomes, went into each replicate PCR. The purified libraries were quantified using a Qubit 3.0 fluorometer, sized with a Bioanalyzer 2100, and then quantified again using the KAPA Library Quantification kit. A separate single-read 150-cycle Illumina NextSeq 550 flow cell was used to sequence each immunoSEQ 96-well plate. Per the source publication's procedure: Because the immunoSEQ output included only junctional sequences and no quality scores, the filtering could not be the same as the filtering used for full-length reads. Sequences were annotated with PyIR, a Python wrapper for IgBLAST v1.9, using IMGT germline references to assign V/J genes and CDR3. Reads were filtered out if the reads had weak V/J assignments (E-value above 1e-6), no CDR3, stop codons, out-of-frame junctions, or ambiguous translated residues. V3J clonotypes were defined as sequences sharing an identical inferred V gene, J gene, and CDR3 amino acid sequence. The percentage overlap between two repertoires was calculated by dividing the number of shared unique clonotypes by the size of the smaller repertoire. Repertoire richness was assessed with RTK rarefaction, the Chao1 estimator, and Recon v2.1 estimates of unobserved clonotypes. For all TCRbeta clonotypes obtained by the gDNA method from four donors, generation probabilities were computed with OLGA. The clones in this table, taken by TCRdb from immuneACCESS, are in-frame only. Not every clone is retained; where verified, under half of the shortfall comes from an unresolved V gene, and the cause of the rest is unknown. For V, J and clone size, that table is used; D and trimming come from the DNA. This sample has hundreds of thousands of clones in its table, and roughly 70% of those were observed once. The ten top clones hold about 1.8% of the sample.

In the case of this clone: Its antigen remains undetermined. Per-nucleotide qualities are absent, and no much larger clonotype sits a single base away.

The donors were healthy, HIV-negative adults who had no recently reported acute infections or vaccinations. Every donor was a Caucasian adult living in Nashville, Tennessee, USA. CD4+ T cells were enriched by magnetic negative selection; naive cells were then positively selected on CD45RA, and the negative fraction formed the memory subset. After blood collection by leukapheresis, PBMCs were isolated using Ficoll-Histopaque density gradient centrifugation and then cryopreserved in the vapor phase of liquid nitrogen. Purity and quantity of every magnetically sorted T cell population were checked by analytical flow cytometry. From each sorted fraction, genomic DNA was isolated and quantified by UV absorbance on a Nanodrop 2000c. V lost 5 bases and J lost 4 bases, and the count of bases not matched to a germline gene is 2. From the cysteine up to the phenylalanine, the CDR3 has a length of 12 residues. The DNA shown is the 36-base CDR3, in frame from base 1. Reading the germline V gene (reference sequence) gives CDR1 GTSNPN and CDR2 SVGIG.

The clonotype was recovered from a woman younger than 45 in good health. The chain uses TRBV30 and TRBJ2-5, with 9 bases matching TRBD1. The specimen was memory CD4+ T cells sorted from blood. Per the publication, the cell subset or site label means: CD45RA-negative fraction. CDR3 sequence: CAWGGQGETQYF. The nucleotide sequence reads TGTGCCTGGGGGGGACAGGGAGAGACCCAGTACTTC.